This T cell receptor beta chain was retrieved from a study of T cell changes during pregnancy in multiple sclerosis (dated by TCRdb to about 2019). About the study as a whole: The study examined how the T cell repertoire changed over the course of pregnancy in women with multiple sclerosis.

With regard to this clone: Its recognized antigen is unknown. No base quality information exists; no much larger clone differs at one position.

There are 13 amino acids in the CDR3, from cysteine to phenylalanine inclusive. Kept here is only the CDR3 DNA, which spans 39 bases and is read in frame from base 1. V is cut by 7 bases and J by 5 bases, and the space between the germline ends is 14 bases. CDR1 and CDR2 are read off the germline V gene (reference sequence) as LNHDA and SQIVND. The receptor library was made with the immunoSEQ multiplex PCR assay. TCRdb took over this immuneACCESS table, retaining in-frame rearrangements with V and J assigned. Such tables are incomplete; in checked studies, under half of the missing clones stem from an unresolved V gene, and the remainder is unexplained. The sample contains some 64,000 clones, approximately 90% of them found a single time. The top ten hold 0.89% of the sample.

The V gene is TRBV19 and the J gene is TRBJ1-1; a weak D assignment points to TRBD1 (5 bases agree). The sequence derives from a female donor in good health, enrolled as a control in a pregnancy study. The sequences come from peripheral blood, collected in the first trimester of pregnancy. At the DNA level, the sequence is TGTGCCAGTACCACCCAGGGCTGGACTGAAGCTTTCTTT. Its protein reads: CASTTQGWTEAFF.